The 21 T cell receptor beta chains reported below all come from one sample, sequenced in a study of T cells in tuberculosis. Assay: immunoSEQ multiplex PCR; the TCRdb copy retains only in-frame clones and omits some. Of 30,000 or so clones in the sample, about 82% were seen once. Time point specified: new active TB diagnosis, blood taken before or within 7 days of starting treatment. The material sequenced was PBMCs, taken at tuberculosis diagnosis. The receptors here all came from an adult with tuberculosis.

The gene calls are TRBV6-1 and TRBJ2-3, with TRBD2 as a possible D gene (6 bases). The CDR3 loop spans 14 amino acids. V dropped 7 bases and J dropped 6 bases, with 17 bases sitting between them. Germline assignment: CDR1 MNHNS and CDR2 SASEGT. CDR3 loop: CASIAAGRGDTQYF. CDR3 DNA sequence: TGTGCCAGCATTGCGGCGGGGCGAGGGGATACGCAGTATTTT.

The chain carries TRBV9 and TRBJ1-3; 7 nucleotides match TRBD1. This CDR3 is 15 amino acids long. Germline lookup yields CDR1 SGDLS and CDR2 YYNGEE. Trimming took 1 base from V and 4 from J; bases not matched to a gene: 5. CDR3 bases: TGTGCCAGCAGCGTACGGTCAGGGGGAGGAAACACCATATATTTT. The encoded protein is CASSVRSGGGNTIYF.

The chain carries TRBV6-4 and TRBJ1-4; the match to TRBD1 covers 7 bases. Germline V CDR1 and CDR2: MRHNA, SNTAGT. V gave up 4 bases and J gave up 8 bases; unmatched junction bases: 10. The CDR3 is made up of 15 amino acids. For the CDR3, the DNA is TGTGCCAGCAGTGCCGGGCAGGGGGGCAGCGAAAAACTGTTTTTT. It translates to CASSAGQGGSEKLFF.

The chain combines TRBV6-5 with TRBJ2-4; 8 bases line up with TRBD1. The junction had 4 bases not matched to a gene; V was cut back by 6 bases and J by 6 bases. Germline V gene data show CDR1 as MNHEY and CDR2 as SVGAGI. The CDR3 is 13 amino acids. CDR3 DNA sequence: TGTGCCAGCAGCCAGGACAGGGTAAACATTCAGTACTTC. It translates to CASSQDRVNIQYF.

The V gene is TRBV6-5, the J gene TRBJ1-1; D gene unclear. V dropped 2 bases and J dropped 4 bases, with 8 bases sitting between them. CDR1 and CDR2 from the germline V gene are MNHEY and SVGAGI. The CDR3 spans 13 residues. CDR3 DNA sequence: TGTGCCAGCAGTTACGGCGGTAGCACTGAAGCTTTCTTT. Translation: CASSYGGSTEAFF.

The chain recombines TRBV20-1 with TRBJ1-1, with no clear D. CDR1 and CDR2 from the germline V gene are DFQATT and SNEGSKA (reference sequence). This CDR3 is 10 amino acids long. Trimming stripped 6 bases from V and 3 bases from J, with 5 bases between. The chain's CDR3 is CSASDTEAFF. Written as DNA, the CDR3 is TGCAGTGCCTCGGACACTGAAGCTTTCTTT.

The chain recombines TRBV7-9 with TRBJ1-1; 8 bases are a match to TRBD1. This CDR3 is 15 amino acids long. CDR1 and CDR2 from the germline V gene are SEHNR and FQNEAQ (reference sequence). The ends lost 5 bases at V and 1 base at J; junction bases unmatched: 6. CDR3 bases: TGTGCCAGCAGCCGAGACAGGGGAAAGAACACTGAAGCTTTCTTT. Its translation: CASSRDRGKNTEAFF.

The CDR3 DNA follows: TGTGCCAGCAGCAAAGGGGGACAGGGCCCGGGCAATCAGCCCCAGCATTTT. This translates into CASSKGGQGPGNQPQHF. The chain links TRBV21-1 to TRBJ1-5; TRBD1 is taken as the D call from the table, unchecked against the DNA. TRBV21-1 is marked as a pseudogene. CDR3 length: 17 residues.

The chain recombines TRBV6-5 with TRBJ2-7, with TRBD2 as a possible D gene (7 bases). Trimming took 2 bases from V and 4 from J, leaving 15 bases between them. CDR1 is MNHEY and CDR2 is SVGAGI in the germline V gene. The CDR3 runs 15 residues. CDR3 loop: CASSYTRGGGYEQYF. CDR3 bases: TGTGCCAGCAGTTACACTAGGGGAGGGGGATACGAGCAGTACTTC.

CDR3 DNA sequence: TGTGCCAGTAGTAGAACGGGACAGGGATTATCTCAGCCCCAGCATTTT. It translates to CASSRTGQGLSQPQHF. This rearrangement joins TRBV19 to TRBJ1-5, with 9 bases aligning to TRBD1. The J segment lost 6 bases and the V segment lost 4 bases, leaving 10 bases of the junction unmatched. The germline V gene encodes CDR1 LNHDA and CDR2 SQIVND (reference sequence). The CDR3 length is 16 residues.

This chain links TRBV5-1 with TRBJ2-1; a possible D gene is TRBD1 (6 bases). V was clipped by 7 bases and J by 0 bases, with 11 bases between them. This CDR3 has 14 amino acids. Germline CDR1 is SGHRS and CDR2 is YFSETQ. The CDR3 nucleotides are TGCGCCAGCCACCAACAGGGCTCCTACAATGAGCAGTTCTTC. Residues: CASHQQGSYNEQFF.

The chain has TRBV6-1 and TRBJ2-7; D is undetermined. V lost 6 bases to trimming and J lost 3 bases, with 12 bases between them. Per the germline V gene, CDR1 is MNHNS and CDR2 is SASEGT. The CDR3 is made up of 13 amino acids. The CDR3 coding sequence is TGTGCCAGCAGCGCCGGGTCTGACTACGAGCAGTACTTC. Translated, it gives CASSAGSDYEQYF.

This sequence joins TRBV6-1 and TRBJ1-3; D possibly corresponds to TRBD1 (5 bases). V shed 4 bases and J shed 0 bases, with 16 bases lying between them. CDR3 length: 17 residues. Germline V CDR1 and CDR2: MNHNS, SASEGT. The CDR3 spells CASSAYRKADSGNTIYF. Written as DNA, the CDR3 is TGTGCCAGCAGTGCCTACAGGAAAGCAGACTCTGGAAACACCATATATTTT.

This clone was seen a handful of times. The chain couples TRBV5-6 to TRBJ2-1; 8 bases are shared with TRBD2. With 0 bases clipped from V and 3 bases from J, the junction kept 2 bases outside the gene matches. CDR1 SGHDT and CDR2 YYEEEE come from the germline V gene. The CDR3 has 15 residues. The CDR3 region has the DNA TGTGCCAGCAGCTTGGTAGCGGGGAGCTACAATGAGCAGTTCTTC. Encoded protein: CASSLVAGSYNEQFF.

This chain joins TRBV11-2 and TRBJ1-2; D possibly corresponds to TRBD1 (6 bases). This CDR3 is built from 14 residues. Germline lookup yields CDR1 SGHAT and CDR2 FQNNGV. The V end lost 5 bases, the J end lost 8 bases, and 18 bases lay between the germline ends. The CDR3 sequence is CASSPGGGALGYTF. The CDR3 nucleotides are TGTGCCAGCAGCCCCGGAGGGGGGGCGCTCGGCTACACCTTC. Based on the CDR3 plus reference TRBV11-2 and TRBJ1-2, the full variable domain is EAGVAQSPRYKIIEKRQSVAFWCNPISGHATLYWYQQILGQGPKLLIQFQNNGVVDDSQLPKDRFSAERLKGVDSTLKIQPAKLEDSAVYLCASSPGGGALGYTFGSGTRLTVV.

This rearrangement joins TRBV11-2 to TRBJ1-2; D unclear. This CDR3 comprises 15 residues. Germline CDR1 reads SGHAT; CDR2 reads FQNNGV. Trimming took off 5 bases at V and 7 bases at J, with 20 bases between the two ends. The CDR3 here is CASSPRDPMGGGYTF. The DNA for the CDR3 is TGTGCCAGCAGCCCCCGGGATCCTATGGGAGGTGGCTACACCTTC.

This clone was recorded once. The chain carries TRBV19 and TRBJ2-7; 8 nucleotides agree with TRBD1. The CDR3 covers 13 residues. Germline V gene sequence: CDR1 LNHDA, CDR2 SQIVND (reference sequence). Unmatched junction bases numbered 8, after V lost 10 bases and J lost 3 bases. CDR3 sequence reads: CAILRGRLYEQYF. The CDR3, as DNA: TGTGCCATCCTCAGGGGGCGCCTCTACGAGCAGTACTTC.

This clone was counted once. The rearrangement joins TRBV30 to TRBJ2-1; D not resolved. Trimming pared 2 bases from V and 2 bases from J, leaving 7 bases between. The CDR3 totals 13 residues. Germline V gene data show CDR1 as GTSNPN and CDR2 as SVGIG (reference sequence). CDR3 residues: CAWSTKAYNEQFF. The DNA for the CDR3 is TGTGCCTGGAGTACTAAAGCCTACAATGAGCAGTTCTTC.

This clone was counted between two and nine times. The J gene is TRBJ2-7, the V gene TRBV15; D might be TRBD2 (6 bases). Between the trimmed V and J ends, which lost 2 bases and 3 bases, there was a span of 20 bases. The germline gives CDR1 LNHNV, CDR2 YYDKDF (reference sequence). The CDR3 runs 17 residues. The CDR3 DNA follows: TGTGCCACCAGCAGACCTCTAGGACCCCCGCGGGACTACGAGCAGTACTTC. It is translated as CATSRPLGPPRDYEQYF. Looking up the rest from reference TRBV15 and TRBJ2-7 gives the full variable domain: DAMVIQNPRYQVTQFGKPVTLSCSQTLNHNVMYWYQQKSSQAPKLLFHYYDKDFNNEADTPDNFQSRRPNTSFCFLDIRSPGLGDTAMYLCATSRPLGPPRDYEQYFGPGTRLTVT.

V usage is TRBV9 and J usage is TRBJ2-7; 12 nucleotides align to TRBD2. Looked up from germline, CDR1 is SGDLS and CDR2 is YYNGEE. V lost 4 bases to trimming and J lost 0 bases; unmatched junction nucleotides: 8. The CDR3 extends over 17 amino acids. In DNA form, the CDR3 reads TGTGCCAGCAGCCACCCTAAGACTAGCGGGAGCTCCTACGAGCAGTACTTC. Protein sequence: CASSHPKTSGSSYEQYF.

The CDR3 reads CASSTLGQGAQETQYF. The CDR3 nucleotides read TGTGCCAGCAGCACACTCGGACAGGGGGCTCAAGAGACCCAGTACTTC. The chain is built from TRBV11-2 and TRBJ2-5, with 11 positions matching TRBD1. This CDR3 has 16 amino acids. Trimming removed 5 bases from V and 2 bases from J; junction bases left unmatched: 7. Per germline, CDR1 SGHAT and CDR2 FQNNGV.